A selection of T cell receptor beta chains follows, all from one sample in a study of breast tumors, draining lymph nodes, adjacent tissues. TCRdb re-analysed the multiplex PCR reads in MiXCR, keeping a single row per CDR3 protein. The sample yields some 120,000 distinct CDR3 sequences, 21% seen once. The sequencing sample was made of axillary lymph node tissue. The source is a female donor with breast cancer. Some clones in this sample may be carry-over from other donors' samples. The CDR3 runs from the conserved cysteine through the conserved F or W. D genes are given only for firm matches. Only some rows state a clone size, as once, few, many or a class for expanded clones.

V	J	D	size	DNA	CDR3
TRBV3-1	TRBJ1-5	-	many	TGTGCCAGCAGCCGCGGGAGTCGACAGCCCCAGCATTTT	CASSRGSRQPQHF
TRBV5-5	TRBJ2-2	-	many	TGTGCCAGCAGCTTGGAGGCAGAGAGGTGGCACACCGGGGAGCTGTTTTTT	CASSLEAERWHTGELFF
TRBV10-1	TRBJ2-7	-	many	TGCGCCACTAGGGGTTACGAGCAGTACTTC	CATRGYEQYF
TRBV5-1	TRBJ2-3	-	many	TGCGCCAGCAGCTCCAGGGGAATTAGCACAGATACGCAGTATTTT	CASSSRGISTDTQYF
TRBV12-5	TRBJ2-7	-	many	TGTGCTAGTGGTTTGGTACAGGGTTCCTACGAGCAGTACTTC	CASGLVQGSYEQYF
TRBV20-1	TRBJ2-1	-	many	TGCAGTGCTAGATCCCTGAACAATGAGCAGTTCTTC	CSARSLNNEQFF
TRBV7-8	TRBJ2-6	-	many	TGTGCCAGCAGCCCCAGTGGTGGACCAAGCTCTGGGGCCAACGTCCTGACTTTC	CASSPSGGPSSGANVLTF
TRBV30	TRBJ1-5	TRBD1	-	TGTGCCTGGAGTGTCCAGGGGGCCTATAGCAATCAGCCCCAGCATTTT	CAWSVQGAYSNQPQHF
TRBV7-8	TRBJ2-7	-	many	TGTGCCAGCAGCCGAGGGCTCACTTACGAGCAGTACTTC	CASSRGLTYEQYF
TRBV20-1	TRBJ2-3	-	many	TGCAGTGCTAGCGAACCGGGGTTTAACACAGATACGCAGTATTTT	CSASEPGFNTDTQYF
TRBV28	TRBJ2-6	-	few	TGTGCCAGCAGCAGCTCTGCGGGGGCCAACGTCCTGACTTTC	CASSSSAGANVLTF
TRBV5-4	TRBJ2-2	TRBD2	-	TGTGCCAGCACCCCCCCCGGGAGGGCCAACACCGGGGAGCTGTTTTTT	CASTPPGRANTGELFF
TRBV3-1	TRBJ2-1	-	few	TGTGCCAGCAGCCAAGAGCCAAGGGGCTTTGGCCTTGTAGTCTACAATGAGCAGTTCTTC	CASSQEPRGFGLVVYNEQFF
TRBV11-2	TRBJ2-7	-	many	TGTGCCAGCAGGTCACCCAGGGAAACCTACGAGCAGTACTTC	CASRSPRETYEQYF
TRBV6-5	TRBJ2-7	TRBD1	many	TGTGCCAGCAGTTTGAGACGACAGGGGATCTACGAGCAGTACTTC	CASSLRRQGIYEQYF
TRBV2	TRBJ2-3	-	many	TGTGCCAGCAGTCAGTGGAGGAGCACAGATACGCAGTATTTT	CASSQWRSTDTQYF
TRBV6-5	TRBJ2-3	-	many	TGTGCCAGCAGCCCTCCGGGTGGATCAGATACGCAGTATTTT	CASSPPGGSDTQYF
TRBV28	TRBJ1-5	-	-	TGTGCCAGCAGGGAGTGGGATAATCAGCCCCAGCATTTT	CASREWDNQPQHF
TRBV2	TRBJ2-3	TRBD2	many	TGTGCCAGCAGTCCTGGACTAGCGGCAAGTGATTACACAGATACGCAGTATTTT	CASSPGLAASDYTDTQYF
TRBV5-1	TRBJ1-3	-	many	TGCGCCAGCAGCTTGGCGGGACCGAGCTCTGGAAACACCATATATTTT	CASSLAGPSSGNTIYF
TRBV27	TRBJ1-5	-	-	TGTGCCAGCAGATACACCGGGACACTCTATAGCAATCAGCCCCAGCATTTT	CASRYTGTLYSNQPQHF
TRBV20-1	TRBJ2-4	-	-	TGCAGTGCTAGACTTACCCCCCGGGGTCAAGCGGACATTCAGTACTTC	CSARLTPRGQADIQYF
TRBV4-1	TRBJ1-4	-	many	TGCGCCAGCAGCCAGTATCCCTCGGCAACTAATGAAAAACTGTTTTTT	CASSQYPSATNEKLFF
TRBV24-1	TRBJ1-5	TRBD1	many	TGTGCCACCAGTGACCACAGACAGGGGAGCAATCAGCCCCAGCATTTT	CATSDHRQGSNQPQHF
TRBV15	TRBJ1-1	TRBD1	once	TGTGCCACCAGCGGTGGGACAGTCATGAACACTGAAGCTTTCTTT	CATSGGTVMNTEAFF
TRBV18	TRBJ2-1	-	-	TGTGCCAGCTCACCGGCCTCAAGCTCCTACAATGAGCAGTTCTTC	CASSPASSSYNEQFF
TRBV2	TRBJ1-6	TRBD1	many	TGTGCCAGCAGCGTCCCGGGACAGAGAAATTCACCCCTCCACTTT	CASSVPGQRNSPLHF
TRBV20-1	TRBJ1-6	-	many	TGCAGTGCTAGACATAGCTCCTATAATTCACCCCTCCACTTT	CSARHSSYNSPLHF
TRBV12-5	TRBJ1-1	-	few	TGTGCTAGTGGTTTGGTAAGACGGAACACTGAAGCTTTCTTT	CASGLVRRNTEAFF
TRBV19	TRBJ1-2	TRBD1	many	TGTGCCAGTAGCCTAGGTTGGGACAGGGGTAACTATGGCTACACCTTC	CASSLGWDRGNYGYTF
TRBV7-2	TRBJ2-3	-	-	TGTGCCAGCAGCCACCCGGGGGAGCCACGGTTTAGAGATACGCAGTATTTT	CASSHPGEPRFRDTQYF
TRBV2	TRBJ2-1	-	many	TGTGCCAGCACCCCCCCGTCGATCGGGTCCGATGAGCAGTTCTTC	CASTPPSIGSDEQFF
TRBV27	TRBJ2-3	TRBD2	-	TGTGCCAGCAGTGCTAATCGAGCGGGACCTTCTTTTAGCGGTCCAGATACGCAGTATTTT	CASSANRAGPSFSGPDTQYF
TRBV5-6	TRBJ1-5	-	few	TGTGCCAGCAGCTTGTGGAGGTTAGGGGGTCACGCAAATCAGCCCCAGCATTTT	CASSLWRLGGHANQPQHF
TRBV7-9	TRBJ1-5	-	many	TGTGCCAGCAGCTTAGGGTCAGGGCTTTATAGCAATCAGCCCCAGCATTTT	CASSLGSGLYSNQPQHF
TRBV20-1	TRBJ2-3	TRBD2	-	TGCAGTGCTAGAGATTCTAGTTGGGGACTAGCGGGAGGGCCGACGAGCACAGATACGCAGTATTTT	CSARDSSWGLAGGPTSTDTQYF
TRBV29-1	TRBJ2-5	TRBD2	many	TGCAGCGTTCGACAGTCCGTAGCGGGAGGGAGAGAGACCCAGTACTTC	CSVRQSVAGGRETQYF
TRBV27	TRBJ2-7	-	-	TGTGCCAGCAGTCCCCGACTGCCTCCCTACGAGCAGTACTTC	CASSPRLPPYEQYF
TRBV30	TRBJ1-5	-	few	TGTGCCTGGAGCGGTCCTTCGGGGAATAGCAATCAGCCCCAGCATTTT	CAWSGPSGNSNQPQHF
TRBV6-5	TRBJ2-1	TRBD2	many	TGTGCCAGCAGTTACTCCCCCAGCGGGGTCTACAATGAGCAGTTCTTC	CASSYSPSGVYNEQFF
TRBV20-1	TRBJ2-1	TRBD1	many	TGCAGTGCTCTCGGGGACAGGGTACAGTTCTTC	CSALGDRVQFF
TRBV10-1	TRBJ2-7	-	many	TGCGCCAGCAGTGAGTCTGGGTCCTCCTACGAGCAGTACTTC	CASSESGSSYEQYF
TRBV20-1	TRBJ1-5	-	many	TGCAGTGCTAGGGGGAGTAGTAATCAGCCCCAGCATTTT	CSARGSSNQPQHF